Listed below are T cell receptor beta chains from one sample, sequenced in a study of early T cells in non-severe SARS-CoV-2 infection. TCRdb re-called the 5' RACE reads through MiXCR, storing one row per CDR3 protein. Seen here are some 88,000 distinct CDR3 sequences, about 15% observed once, and the top ten hold roughly 4.7%. The sequencing used whole blood, collected at baseline. The receptors were gathered from an adult who was a healthcare worker with PCR-confirmed SARS-CoV-2 infection or an uninfected control (not recorded which). Each CDR3 is given with its conserved first and last residue. The D gene is left open where the match is weak. For some rows the clone size is stated as once, few or many, or as a class when expanded; others skip it.

V,D,size,J,DNA,CDR3
TRBV7-2,-,few,TRBJ2-3,TGTGCCAGCAGCTTGGACTTCAATACGCAGTATTTT,CASSLDFNTQYF
TRBV4-1,TRBD2,few,TRBJ2-3,TGCGCCAGCAGCCTAATGTCACTAGCGGGAGTGGATACGCAGTATTTT,CASSLMSLAGVDTQYF
TRBV2,TRBD2,-,TRBJ2-4,TGTGCCAGCGGGGAGGGCATTCAGTACTTC,CASGEGIQYF
TRBV27,-,few,TRBJ2-1,TGTGCCACCCAGGACGACTACTACAATGAGCAGTTCTTC,CATQDDYYNEQFF
TRBV5-1,-,once,TRBJ1-1,TGCGCCAGCAGCGGGGGACGGCATATGAACACTGAAGCTTTCTTT,CASSGGRHMNTEAFF
TRBV2,-,-,TRBJ1-4,TGTGCCAGCAGTGAAGGACCGTCTGAAAAACTGTTTTTT,CASSEGPSEKLFF
TRBV5-6,-,once,TRBJ2-5,TGTGCCAGCAGCCCGGGGCCGGCGGGGACCCAGTACTTC,CASSPGPAGTQYF
TRBV11-2,-,many,TRBJ1-1,TGTGCCAGCAGCTCCGTCGGTAGGAACACTGAAGCTTTCTTT,CASSSVGRNTEAFF
TRBV4-3,-,many,TRBJ2-1,TGCGCCAGCAGCCAAGACAGATCGGCTCCAGAGCAGTTCTTC,CASSQDRSAPEQFF
TRBV28,-,many,TRBJ1-1,TGTGCCAGCAGTTTCCAGAGGGGTGGGACTGAAGCTTTCTTT,CASSFQRGGTEAFF
TRBV20-1,-,-,TRBJ2-3,TGCAGTGCTAGCCAAGAACAGATTGCGCAGTATTTT,CSASQEQIAQYF
TRBV12-3/TRBV12-4,-,-,TRBJ1-1,TGTGCCAGCAGTGCCACAGGGATAATGAACACTGAAGCTTTCTTT,CASSATGIMNTEAFF
TRBV27,-,many,TRBJ2-2,TGTGCCAGCAAGGTCGGCGGGAACACCGGGGAGCTGTTTTTT,CASKVGGNTGELFF
TRBV7-6,TRBD1,-,TRBJ2-3,TGTGCCAGCAGCACGAGACAGGGGAGCACAGATACGCAGTATTTT,CASSTRQGSTDTQYF
TRBV7-3,-,many,TRBJ1-4,TGTGCCAGCAGCAGCAGGGAATCTAATGAAAAACTGTTTTTT,CASSSRESNEKLFF
TRBV20-1,TRBD2,many,TRBJ2-2,TGCAGTGCTAGCGGGACTAGCGGCTCCTCTACCGGGGAGCTGTTTTTT,CSASGTSGSSTGELFF
TRBV12-3/TRBV12-4,-,few,TRBJ1-2,TGTGCCAGCAGTTTCGGGTATGGCTACACCTTC,CASSFGYGYTF
TRBV7-8,-,many,TRBJ2-1,TGTGCCAGCAGCTTAGTAAAAGGGTACAACAATGAGCAGTTCTTC,CASSLVKGYNNEQFF
TRBV5-1,-,-,TRBJ2-2,TGCGCCAGCAGCCTCGGTGCCCCAGGACAGAAGGACACCGGGGAGCTGTTTTTT,CASSLGAPGQKDTGELFF
TRBV28,-,few,TRBJ2-1,TGTGCCAGCAGCTCTCCCTCGGGGGCGAGCTCCTACAATGAGCAGTTCTTC,CASSSPSGASSYNEQFF
TRBV6-6,-,-,TRBJ1-1,TGTGCCAGCAGCTCAACAGGGTACACTGAAGCTTTCTTT,CASSSTGYTEAFF
TRBV4-1,-,few,TRBJ2-7,TGCGCCAGCAGCCAGGAAACAGTCTCCTACGAGCAGTACTTC,CASSQETVSYEQYF
TRBV7-2,TRBD2,many,TRBJ2-3,TGTGCCAGCAGCCAGGGGCGGGAGGGCACAGATACGCAGTATTTT,CASSQGREGTDTQYF
TRBV2,TRBD1,-,TRBJ2-1,TGTGCCAGCGGGACAGAAACCTACAATGAGCAGTTCTTC,CASGTETYNEQFF
TRBV10-1,-,many,TRBJ1-1,TGCGCCAGCAGACAGAACACTGAAGCTTTCTTT,CASRQNTEAFF
TRBV28,-,many,TRBJ2-7,TGTGCCAGCAGCCAGGGGGGGCACGAGCAGTACTTC,CASSQGGHEQYF
TRBV19,-,many,TRBJ1-2,TGTGCCAGTAGTATTAACGGATTTTATGGCTACACCTTC,CASSINGFYGYTF
TRBV4-1,-,few,TRBJ1-4,TGCGCCAGCAGCCTGACAGGCGGGGAAAAACTGTTTTTT,CASSLTGGEKLFF
TRBV12-3/TRBV12-4,-,-,TRBJ2-7,TGTGCCAGCACCAAAAACCGGGAAGAGCAGTACTTC,CASTKNREEQYF
TRBV28,TRBD1,-,TRBJ1-5,TGTGCCAGCAGTTTAAGACAGGGTTTATCAAGTCAGCCCCAGCATTTT,CASSLRQGLSSQPQHF
TRBV2,-,few,TRBJ2-5,TGTGCCAGCAGTGAATTCCCTCGTGGGTCAGAGACCCAGTACTTC,CASSEFPRGSETQYF
TRBV20-1,TRBD2,-,TRBJ2-7,TGCAGTGCTACCATTTTGAGGTCAGCGGGAGCCCCCTACGAGCAGTACTTC,CSATILRSAGAPYEQYF
TRBV20-1,TRBD2,-,TRBJ2-7,TGCAGTGCTAGAGCTGTAAGGACTAGCCTATACGAGCAGTACTTC,CSARAVRTSLYEQYF
TRBV7-3,-,few,TRBJ1-1,TGTGCCAGCAGCTTAAGCTACGGGACTGAAGCTTTCTTT,CASSLSYGTEAFF
TRBV4-3,-,few,TRBJ1-1,TGCGCCAGCAGCCAAGAACGGGTAGCTAACACTGAAGCTTTCTTT,CASSQERVANTEAFF
TRBV7-8,-,-,TRBJ2-7,TGTGCCAGCGGGGTGGGGCAGGGCCCCTACGAGCAGTACTTC,CASGVGQGPYEQYF
TRBV20-1,-,-,TRBJ1-5,TGCAGTGCTGAGGCGGAGGGGGATCAGCCCCAGCATTTT,CSAEAEGDQPQHF
TRBV7-8,-,few,TRBJ1-6,TGTGCCAGCAGCTCTACACGGGATAATTCACCCCTCCACTTT,CASSSTRDNSPLHF
TRBV6-5,-,few,TRBJ1-2,TGTGCCAGCACCGCCGGACAGGGCTACACCTTC,CASTAGQGYTF
TRBV7-7,-,-,TRBJ2-2,TGTGCCAGCAGCCCCCAGGCGGCCGGGGAGCTGTTTTTT,CASSPQAAGELFF
TRBV6-1,-,-,TRBJ1-1,TGTGCCAGCAGTGAAAAAGGCTATCGGGTTAGAATAGTCAAGGGGGCTGAAGCTTTCTTT,CASSEKGYRVRIVKGAEAFF
TRBV11-2,-,few,TRBJ2-5,TGTGCCAGCGGACGGGACATTCAAGAGACCCAGTACTTC,CASGRDIQETQYF
TRBV20-1,-,-,TRBJ2-5,TGCAGTGCTAGGGAAGGACACGGGGGGACCCAGTACTTC,CSAREGHGGTQYF
TRBV4-2,-,-,TRBJ2-4,TGTGCCAGCAGCCAAGGGAGAGCCGCCATAGCCAAAAACATTCAGTACTTC,CASSQGRAAIAKNIQYF
TRBV6-2/TRBV6-3,-,many,TRBJ2-6,TGTGCCAGCAGTTACTCGGGATACCTGGTCTCTGGGGCCAACGTCCTGACTTTC,CASSYSGYLVSGANVLTF
TRBV27,-,-,TRBJ1-6,TGTGCCAGCAGTCCTAAAGGAGGGATGGTACCCCTCCACTTT,CASSPKGGMVPLHF
TRBV7-2,-,-,TRBJ2-6,TGTGCCAGCAGCTTATTAGGGGCCAACGTCCTGACTTTC,CASSLLGANVLTF
TRBV3-1,-,-,TRBJ1-6,TGTGCCAGCAGCCAAGCAGGGGTCCTCCATTCACCCCTCCACTTT,CASSQAGVLHSPLHF